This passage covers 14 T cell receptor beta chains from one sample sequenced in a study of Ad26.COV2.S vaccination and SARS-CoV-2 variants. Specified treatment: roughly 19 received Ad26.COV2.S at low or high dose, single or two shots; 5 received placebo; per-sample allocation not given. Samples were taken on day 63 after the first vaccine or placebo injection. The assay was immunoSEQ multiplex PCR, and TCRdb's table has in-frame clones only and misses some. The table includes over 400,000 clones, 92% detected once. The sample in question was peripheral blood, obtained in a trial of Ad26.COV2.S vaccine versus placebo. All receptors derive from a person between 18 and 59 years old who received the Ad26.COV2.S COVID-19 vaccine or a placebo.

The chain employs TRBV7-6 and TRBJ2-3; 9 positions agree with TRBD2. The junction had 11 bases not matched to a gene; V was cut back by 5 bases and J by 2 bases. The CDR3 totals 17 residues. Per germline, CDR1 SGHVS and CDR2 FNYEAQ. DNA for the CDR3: TGTGCCAGCAGCCTCCGACTAGCGGTAGGGGACACAGATACGCAGTATTTT. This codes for CASSLRLAVGDTDTQYF.

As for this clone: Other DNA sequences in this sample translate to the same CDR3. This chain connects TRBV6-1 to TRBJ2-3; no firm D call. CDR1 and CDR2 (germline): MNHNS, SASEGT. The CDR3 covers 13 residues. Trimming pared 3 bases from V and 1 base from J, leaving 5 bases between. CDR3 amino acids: CASSEVGTDTQYF. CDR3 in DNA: TGTGCCAGCAGTGAGGTGGGCACAGATACGCAGTATTTT.

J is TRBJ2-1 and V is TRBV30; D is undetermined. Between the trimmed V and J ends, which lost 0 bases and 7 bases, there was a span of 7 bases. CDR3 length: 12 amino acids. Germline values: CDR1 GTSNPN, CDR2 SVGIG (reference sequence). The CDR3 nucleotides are TGTGCCTGGAGTGTTTCGTTTAATGAGCAGTTCTTC. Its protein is CAWSVSFNEQFF.

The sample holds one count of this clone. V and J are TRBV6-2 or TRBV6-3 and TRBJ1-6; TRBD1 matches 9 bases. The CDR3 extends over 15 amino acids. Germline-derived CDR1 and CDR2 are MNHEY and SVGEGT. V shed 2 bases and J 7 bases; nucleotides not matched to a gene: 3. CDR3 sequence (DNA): TGTGCCAGCAGTTACACCGGGACAGGGAATTCACCCCTCCACTTT. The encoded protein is CASSYTGTGNSPLHF.

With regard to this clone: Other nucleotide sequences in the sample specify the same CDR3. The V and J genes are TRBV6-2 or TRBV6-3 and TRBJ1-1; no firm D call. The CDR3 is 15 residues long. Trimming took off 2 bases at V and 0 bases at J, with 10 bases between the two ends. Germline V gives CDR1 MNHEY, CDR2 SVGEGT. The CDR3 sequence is CASSYSRRMNTEAFF. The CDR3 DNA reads TGTGCCAGCAGTTACAGCCGCAGGATGAACACTGAAGCTTTCTTT.

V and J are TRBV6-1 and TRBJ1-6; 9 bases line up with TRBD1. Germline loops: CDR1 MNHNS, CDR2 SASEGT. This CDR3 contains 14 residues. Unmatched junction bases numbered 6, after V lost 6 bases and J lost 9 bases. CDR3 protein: CASRWDRVSSPLHF. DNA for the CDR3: TGTGCCAGCAGATGGGACAGGGTGAGTTCACCCCTCCACTTT.

This chain's CDR3 is CASSLFGGEAFF. CDR3 bases: TGTGCCAGCAGTTTATTCGGGGGTGAAGCTTTCTTT. J is TRBJ1-1 and V is TRBV27, with D tentatively TRBD1 (5 bases). CDR1 MNHEY and CDR2 SMNVEV come from the germline V gene (reference sequence). Deletions cut 1 base from V and 7 bases from J, with 7 bases between. The CDR3 consists of 12 residues.

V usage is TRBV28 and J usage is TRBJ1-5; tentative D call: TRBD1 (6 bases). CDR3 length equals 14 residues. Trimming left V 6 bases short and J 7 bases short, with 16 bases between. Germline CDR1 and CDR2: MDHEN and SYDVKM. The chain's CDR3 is CASSFPGQPQPQHF. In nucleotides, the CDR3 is TGTGCCAGCAGCTTCCCGGGACAACCCCAGCCCCAGCATTTT.

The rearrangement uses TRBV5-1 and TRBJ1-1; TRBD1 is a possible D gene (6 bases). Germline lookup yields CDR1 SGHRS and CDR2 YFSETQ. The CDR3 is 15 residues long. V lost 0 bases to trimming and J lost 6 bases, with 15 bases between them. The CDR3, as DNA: TGCGCCAGCAGCTTGGGCCCCGACAGGAGGGCTGAAGCTTTCTTT. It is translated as CASSLGPDRRAEAFF.

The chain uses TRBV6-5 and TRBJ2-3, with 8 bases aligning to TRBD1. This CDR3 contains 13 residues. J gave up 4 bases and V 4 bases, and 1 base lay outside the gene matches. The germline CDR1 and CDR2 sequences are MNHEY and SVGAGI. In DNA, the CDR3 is TGTGCCAGCAGTTCGACAGGGGCAGATACGCAGTATTTT. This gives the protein CASSSTGADTQYF.

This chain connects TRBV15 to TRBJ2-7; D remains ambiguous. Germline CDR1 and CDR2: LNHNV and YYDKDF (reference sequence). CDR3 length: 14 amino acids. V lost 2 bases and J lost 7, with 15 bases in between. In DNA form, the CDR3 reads TGTGCCACCAGCAGACACAACTCTCCACAGGAGCAGTACTTC. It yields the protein CATSRHNSPQEQYF.

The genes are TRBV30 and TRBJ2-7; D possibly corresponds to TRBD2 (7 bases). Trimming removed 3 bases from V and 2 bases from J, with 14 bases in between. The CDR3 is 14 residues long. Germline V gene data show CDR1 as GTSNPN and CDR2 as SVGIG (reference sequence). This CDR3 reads CAWRLQGGAYEQYF. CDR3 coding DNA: TGTGCCTGGAGATTACAGGGAGGGGCCTACGAGCAGTACTTC.

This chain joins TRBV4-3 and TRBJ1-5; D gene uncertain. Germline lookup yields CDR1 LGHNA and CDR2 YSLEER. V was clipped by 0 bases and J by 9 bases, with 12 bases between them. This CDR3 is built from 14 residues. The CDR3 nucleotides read TGCGCCAGCAGCCAAGACAACCGGGCGGTGCCCCAGCATTTT. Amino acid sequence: CASSQDNRAVPQHF.

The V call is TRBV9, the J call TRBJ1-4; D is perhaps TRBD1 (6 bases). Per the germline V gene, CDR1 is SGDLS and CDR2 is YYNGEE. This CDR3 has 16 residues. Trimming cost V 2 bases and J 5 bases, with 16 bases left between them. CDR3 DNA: TGTGCCAGCAGCGTCACTTCAGGGGTGGGGAATGAAAAACTGTTTTTT. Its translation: CASSVTSGVGNEKLFF.